This T cell receptor beta chain derives from a study of cytomegalovirus exposure and HLA in healthy donors. Vbeta (60) and Jbeta (13) primers were used in the PCR. Profiling relied on immunoSEQ multiplex PCR, and the TCRdb table lists in-frame clones only, not all of them. Among roughly 170,000 clones listed, roughly 80% were seen once. The clonotype originates from a female donor in good health and CMV-seronegative. The sequenced material came from PBMCs.

The CDR3 DNA sequence: TGTGCCAGCAGCTCCGGACAGGTCGGGGGCTATGGCTACACCTTC. It yields the protein CASSSGQVGGYGYTF. This chain connects TRBV7-2 to TRBJ1-2, with 7 bases lining up with TRBD1. The CDR3 has 15 residues. V lost 4 bases to trimming and J lost 4 bases; unmatched junction nucleotides: 9. Germline V lookup: CDR1 SGHTA, CDR2 FQGNSA.